This T cell receptor beta chain was profiled in a study of molecular identifiers for immune sequencing clone quantification. General study findings and limits: Clonotypes surpassing 20 RNA copies contained over 97% of effector molecules, versus under 1% in naive cells. The sizes of highly expanded clones could be underestimated when identical TCR molecules share a barcode.

Libraries of naive CD8 cells were prepared from around 20,000 to 990,000 sorted cells using 10%, 30% or 50% RNA. With regard to this clonotype: Its matching antigen is unknown.

The bulk TCR libraries were made with methods described before and with listed TCR primers. TCRdb analysed the PCR reads with MiXCR anew, one entry per CDR3 protein. The repertoire has about 640,000 distinct CDR3 sequences, 15% to 20% of them found once; the top ten carry 0.75% to 0.95%. The receptor's source is a human donor in good health. Some libraries in this study had Jurkat cell RNA spiked in. Sequenced material: naive CD8+ T cells from blood, with Jurkat cell RNA spiked in. Specified subset: FACS-sorted CD8+CD4-CCR7+CD45RA+ naive T cells.

Here the CDR3 DNA reads TGTGCCAGCAGCCCCAGGGGCGGGGGGCTTGACACAGATACGCAGTATTTT. It is translated as CASSPRGGGLDTDTQYF. The J gene is TRBJ2-3, the V gene TRBV11-2, with 8 bases matching TRBD2. V was pared by 5 bases and J by 2 bases, with 12 bases of the junction left unmatched. The CDR3 is 17 amino acids. CDR1 is SGHAT and CDR2 is FQNNGV in the germline V gene.